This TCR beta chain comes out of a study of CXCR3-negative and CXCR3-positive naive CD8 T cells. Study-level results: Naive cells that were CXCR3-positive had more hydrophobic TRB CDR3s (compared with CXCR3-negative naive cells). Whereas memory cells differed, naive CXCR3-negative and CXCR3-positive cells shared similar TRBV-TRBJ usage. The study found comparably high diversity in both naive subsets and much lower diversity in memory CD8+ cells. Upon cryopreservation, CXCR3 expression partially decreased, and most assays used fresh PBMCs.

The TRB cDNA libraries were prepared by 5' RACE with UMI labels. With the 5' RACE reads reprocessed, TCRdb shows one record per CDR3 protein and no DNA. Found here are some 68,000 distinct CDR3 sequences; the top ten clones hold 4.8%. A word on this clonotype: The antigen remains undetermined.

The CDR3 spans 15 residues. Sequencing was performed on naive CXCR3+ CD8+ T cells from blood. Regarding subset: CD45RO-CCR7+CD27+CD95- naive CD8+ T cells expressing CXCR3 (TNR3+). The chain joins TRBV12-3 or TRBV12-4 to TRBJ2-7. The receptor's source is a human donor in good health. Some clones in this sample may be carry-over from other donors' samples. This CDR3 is CASSQASGSPYEQYF.